These 31 T cell receptor beta chains were all obtained from the same sample, sequenced in a study of PD-1 blockade in classical Hodgkin lymphoma. The assay was immunoSEQ multiplex PCR, and TCRdb's table has in-frame clones only and misses some. The sample holds some 28,000 clones, around 78% seen once. Every single patient, without exception, relapsed after autologous stem cell transplantation, and brentuximab vedotin exposure varied. Here the sequenced sample was peripheral blood mononuclear cells (PBMCs), taken before the second cycle of nivolumab. The receptors were gathered from a human donor with classical Hodgkin lymphoma.

CDR3 in DNA: TGTGCCAGCAGTTACTCGTCGAAAAGCTCCTACAATGAGCAGTTCTTC. Translated, it gives CASSYSSKSSYNEQFF. The rearrangement uses TRBV6-6 and TRBJ2-1; D ambiguous. CDR1 MNHNY and CDR2 SVGAGI come from the germline V gene (reference sequence). Trimming cost V 0 bases and J 0 bases, with 9 bases left between them. The CDR3 runs 16 residues.

The chain couples TRBV7-2 to TRBJ1-1; TRBD1 matches at 7 bases. CDR3 size: 13 residues. CDR1 is SGHTA and CDR2 is FQGNSA in the germline V gene. Trimming at V came to 7 bases and at J to 10 bases, leaving 12 bases not matched to a gene. The CDR3 bases are TGTGCCAGCACCCAACAGGGGACCCCTCTAGCTTTCTTT. It yields the protein CASTQQGTPLAFF.

The chain recombines TRBV19 with TRBJ1-5; D remains unclear. The germline V and J ends were trimmed by 3 bases and 2 bases, with 11 bases remaining between them. This CDR3 contains 15 residues. Germline V gene data show CDR1 as LNHDA and CDR2 as SQIVND (reference sequence). Here the CDR3 reads CASSIGEWGNQPQHF. The DNA of the CDR3 is TGTGCCAGTAGTATTGGGGAGTGGGGCAATCAGCCCCAGCATTTT.

The chain employs TRBV27 and TRBJ1-1; 7 nucleotides align to TRBD1. This CDR3 comprises 15 residues. Trimming removed 6 bases from V and 4 bases from J; junction bases left unmatched: 11. Looked up from germline, CDR1 is MNHEY and CDR2 is SMNVEV (reference sequence). The CDR3 bases are TGTGCCAGCAGGATACTGACAGGGCAACCCACTGAAGCTTTCTTT. Translating gives CASRILTGQPTEAFF.

The J gene is TRBJ1-1, the V gene TRBV5-5, with no clear D. The CDR3 is 13 residues long. The V gene lost 4 bases and the J gene lost 7 bases, with 14 bases spanning the gap. CDR1 and CDR2 (germline): SGHKS, YYEKEE (reference sequence). For the CDR3, the DNA is TGTGCCAGCAGCCCGGCCTCCATACTTGAAGCTTTCTTT. This gives the protein CASSPASILEAFF. Full variable domain (missing parts from reference TRBV5-5 and TRBJ1-1): DAGVTQSPTHLIKTRGQQVTLRCSPISGHKSVSWYQQVLGQGPQFIFQYYEKEERGRGNFPDRFSARQFPNYSSELNVNALLLGDSALYLCASSPASILEAFFGQGTRLTVV.

The chain joins TRBV30 to TRBJ1-6; D unclear. CDR1 and CDR2 (germline): GTSNPN, SVGIG (reference sequence). V lost 0 bases, J lost 10 bases, and 4 bases lay in between. This CDR3 is built from 11 residues. In DNA, the CDR3 is TGTGCCTGGAGTGTAGGATCACCCCTCCACTTT. As protein: CAWSVGSPLHF.

CDR3 DNA sequence: TGTGCCAGCAGCTTAGTGGGCTTCCGGCGGGGGGCTTCGGGCGTTCAGTACTTC. This encodes CASSLVGFRRGASGVQYF. The rearrangement joins TRBV7-9 to TRBJ2-4; 8 nucleotides align to TRBD2. V lost 1 base, J lost 11 bases, and 19 bases stayed unmatched. CDR1 and CDR2 (germline): SEHNR, FQNEAQ (reference sequence). The CDR3 covers 18 residues.

The chain couples TRBV5-3 to TRBJ1-2; D not resolved. TRBV5-3 is labeled an ORF, and its function is uncertain. This CDR3 is built from 13 residues. Trimming stripped 8 bases from V and 2 bases from J, with 13 bases between. CDR3 nucleotide sequence: TGTGCCAGCAGTACTGACGGCAACTATGGCTACACCTTC. It is translated as CASSTDGNYGYTF.

The chain is built from TRBV7-2 and TRBJ2-7; 10 positions match TRBD1. The V gene end was trimmed by 0 bases and the J gene end by 3 bases; junction bases not matched to a gene: 2. The CDR3 totals 15 residues. The germline CDR1 and CDR2 sequences are SGHTA and FQGNSA. The CDR3 loop is CASSLAGTGDYEQYF. CDR3 sequence (DNA): TGTGCCAGCAGCTTAGCCGGGACAGGGGACTACGAGCAGTACTTC. Full variable domain (rest looked up from reference TRBV7-2 and TRBJ2-7): GAGVSQSPSNKVTEKGKDVELRCDPISGHTALYWYRQSLGQGLEFLIYFQGNSAPDKSGLPSDRFSAERTGGSVSTLTIQRTQQEDSAVYLCASSLAGTGDYEQYFGPGTRLTVT.

This chain links TRBV7-8 with TRBJ2-7; D unclear. V lost 2 bases and J 3 bases, leaving 11 bases between the germline ends. The CDR3 is 14 amino acids. Germline V gives CDR1 SGHVS, CDR2 FQNEAQ. CDR3 sequence reads: CASSLLRGDYEQYV. DNA of the CDR3: TGTGCCAGCAGCTTACTGCGTGGGGACTACGAGCAGTACGTC.

This clone was seen a single time. CDR3 loop: CASSLRQGAASNQPQHF. Written as DNA, the CDR3 is TGTGCCAGCAGTTTAAGGCAGGGGGCTGCGAGCAATCAGCCCCAGCATTTT. This rearrangement joins TRBV28 to TRBJ1-5; the match to TRBD1 covers 8 bases. The V segment lost 2 bases and the J segment 1 base; nucleotides outside the gene matches: 7. CDR3 length: 17 residues. Germline CDR1 MDHEN, CDR2 SYDVKM.

This rearrangement joins TRBV6-1 to TRBJ1-5, with a possible D match to TRBD1 (6 bases). With 6 bases removed from V and 4 bases from J, the gap between germline ends came to 10 bases. The length of the CDR3 is 13 residues. Germline assignment: CDR1 MNHNS and CDR2 SASEGT. Here the CDR3 reads CASRQGPNQPQHF. The CDR3 nucleotides are TGTGCCAGCAGACAGGGCCCAAATCAGCCCCAGCATTTT.

The chain has TRBV5-1 and TRBJ2-5; 7 bases agree with TRBD2. CDR3 length equals 15 residues. Unmatched junction bases numbered 9, after V lost 2 bases and J lost 5 bases. Germline lookup yields CDR1 SGHRS and CDR2 YFSETQ. CDR3 nucleotide sequence: TGCGCCAGCAGCTTTGGCGGGAGTGGTGGGGAGACCCAGTACTTC. Protein sequence: CASSFGGSGGETQYF.

This rearrangement joins TRBV19 to TRBJ1-5; the D is unclear. Trimming left V 5 bases short and J 6 bases short, with 11 bases between. CDR1 LNHDA and CDR2 SQIVND come from the germline V gene (reference sequence). This CDR3 region has 13 residues. The CDR3 spells CASSLGVGQPQHF. CDR3 coding DNA: TGTGCCAGTAGTTTGGGTGTTGGTCAGCCCCAGCATTTT. Supplemented by reference TRBV19 and TRBJ1-5, the full variable domain reads DGGITQSPKYLFRKEGQNVTLSCEQNLNHDAMYWYRQDPGQGLRLIYYSQIVNDFQKGDIAEGYSVSREKKESFPLTVTSAQKNPTAFYLCASSLGVGQPQHFGDGTRLSIL.

The chain employs TRBV18 and TRBJ1-1; no reliable D call. This CDR3 is built from 12 residues. The germline V gene encodes CDR1 KGHSH and CDR2 LQKENI. V gave up 5 bases and J gave up 1 base, with 5 bases separating them. CDR3 DNA: TGTGCCAGCTCAACGACGAACACTGAAGCTTTCTTT. Translating gives CASSTTNTEAFF.

The V call is TRBV9, the J call TRBJ1-3, with TRBD1 matching 10 bases. Germline V gene sequence: CDR1 SGDLS, CDR2 YYNGEE. This CDR3 is 19 amino acids long. V was pared by 4 bases and J by 2 bases, with 15 bases of the junction left unmatched. The CDR3 region has the DNA TGTGCCAGCAGCAACCGGGACAGGGGTTATAGCAAGGCTGGAAACACCATATATTTT. Amino acid sequence: CASSNRDRGYSKAGNTIYF. The complete variable domain, with remaining parts taken from reference TRBV9 and TRBJ1-3, reads DSGVTQTPKHLITATGQRVTLRCSPRSGDLSVYWYQQSLDQGLQFLIQYYNGEERAKGNILERFSAQQFPDLHSELNLSSLELGDSALYFCASSNRDRGYSKAGNTIYFGEGSWLTVV.

The rearrangement links TRBV7-9 to TRBJ1-5; 7 bases align to TRBD1. Germline trimming cut 5 bases from V and 3 bases from J; bases unmatched to any gene: 4. The V gene's germline CDR1 is SEHNR and CDR2 FQNEAQ (reference sequence). This CDR3 is 14 amino acids long. The CDR3 nucleotides read TGTGCCAGCAGCCTACAGGGGACCAATCAGCCCCAGCATTTT. It encodes CASSLQGTNQPQHF.

The J gene is TRBJ2-5, the V gene TRBV20-1; D is unresolved. The germline V gene has CDR1 DFQATT and CDR2 SNEGSKA (reference sequence). Trimming stripped 4 bases from V and 5 bases from J, with 8 bases between. The length of the CDR3 is 11 residues. The CDR3 loop is CSATGSETQYF. The CDR3 DNA sequence: TGCAGTGCTACCGGCTCTGAGACCCAGTACTTC.

CDR3 amino acids: CASSPPGAGTDTQYF. Here the CDR3 DNA reads TGTGCCAGCAGCCCTCCTGGCGCGGGCACAGATACGCAGTATTTT. V gene TRBV9 combines with J gene TRBJ2-3; D unclear. Per the germline V gene, CDR1 is SGDLS and CDR2 is YYNGEE. V was trimmed by 4 bases and J by 1 base, leaving 13 bases between them. The CDR3 length is 15 residues.

This clone came up once. This rearrangement joins TRBV7-2 to TRBJ1-5; D perhaps matches TRBD1 (6 bases). The CDR3 loop spans 14 amino acids. From germline, CDR1 is SGHTA and CDR2 FQGNSA. V was cut by 5 bases and J by 6 bases, with 14 bases left in between. CDR3 sequence (DNA): TGTGCCAGCAGCAACACAGGGATTTTTCAGCCCCAGCATTTT. This translates into CASSNTGIFQPQHF.

The CDR3 is CASGFGSSNTGELFF. The CDR3 coding sequence is TGTGCTAGTGGTTTCGGTTCGTCGAACACCGGGGAGCTGTTTTTT. The chain combines TRBV12-5 with TRBJ2-2; D is undetermined. The CDR3 spans 15 residues. Trimming took 3 bases from V and 0 from J, leaving 8 bases between them. The germline gives CDR1 LGHNT, CDR2 FRNRAP.

This chain connects TRBV5-6 to TRBJ2-2; no clear D. Germline V gene sequence: CDR1 SGHDT, CDR2 YYEEEE. CDR3 size: 15 residues. Deletions cut 0 bases from V and 5 bases from J, with 11 bases between. CDR3 loop: CASSLGHPATGELFF. CDR3 in DNA: TGTGCCAGCAGCTTGGGACACCCAGCTACCGGGGAGCTGTTTTTT.

The CDR3 region has the DNA TGTGCCATCAGTGAACCATCCCGAGAGACCCAGTACTTC. Protein product: CAISEPSRETQYF. The chain has TRBV10-3 and TRBJ2-5; D gene unclear. Germline assignment: CDR1 ENHRY and CDR2 SYGVKD. V was pared by 3 bases and J by 4 bases, with 9 bases between. The CDR3 is 13 amino acids.

V gene TRBV19 combines with J gene TRBJ1-1, with a possible D match to TRBD1 (6 bases). Trimming shortened V by 5 bases and J by 5 bases, and 12 bases separated the two germline ends. The CDR3 has 13 residues. Germline CDR1 and CDR2: LNHDA and SQIVND (reference sequence). The CDR3, as DNA: TGTGCCAGTAGTTTAGGGGGGAGAACTGAAGCTTTCTTT. Translated, it gives CASSLGGRTEAFF.

The CDR3 reads CASSQVGLAGGVQETQYF. DNA of the CDR3: TGCGCCAGCAGCCAAGTGGGGCTAGCGGGGGGCGTTCAAGAGACCCAGTACTTC. V is TRBV4-1 and J is TRBJ2-5, with TRBD2 matching over 11 bases. V was pared by 1 base and J by 2 bases, with 9 bases of the junction left unmatched. The CDR3 totals 18 residues. CDR1 MGHRA and CDR2 YSYEKL come from the germline V gene.

The chain carries TRBV19 and TRBJ1-1; perhaps TRBD1 as D (5 bases). The CDR3 extends over 13 amino acids. The germline CDR1 and CDR2 sequences are LNHDA and SQIVND (reference sequence). The V end lost 6 bases, the J end lost 0 bases, and 8 bases lay between the germline ends. CDR3: CASRDKMNTEAFF. Written as DNA, the CDR3 is TGTGCCAGTAGGGACAAAATGAACACTGAAGCTTTCTTT.

This chain links TRBV28 with TRBJ1-2; 7 positions agree with TRBD1. The CDR3 runs 15 residues. Germline lookup yields CDR1 MDHEN and CDR2 SYDVKM. The trim removed 3 bases at V and 5 bases at J, leaving 9 bases unmatched. CDR3 protein: CASSFPGGGDYGYTF. CDR3 bases: TGTGCCAGCAGTTTTCCAGGGGGGGGCGATTATGGCTACACCTTC.

J is TRBJ2-1 and V is TRBV7-9; 8 bases map to TRBD2. V was pared by 2 bases and J by 3 bases, with 3 bases of the junction left unmatched. This CDR3 has 15 amino acids. Per the germline V gene, CDR1 is SEHNR and CDR2 is FQNEAQ (reference sequence). The CDR3 region has the DNA TGTGCCAGCAGCTTAATAGCGGGACTCTACAATGAGCAGTTCTTC. Translated, it gives CASSLIAGLYNEQFF.

With regard to this clone: Since a far larger clone is one base different, this is likely a read error. V is TRBV1 and J is TRBJ2-1; the table's D call, TRBD1, has no DNA check behind it. TRBV1 is listed as a pseudogene. The CDR3 is 14 amino acids. CDR3 amino acids: CTSSQESRGYEQFF. CDR3 in DNA: TGCACCAGCAGCCAGGAATCAAGGGGCTATGAGCAGTTCTTC.

The chain employs TRBV19 and TRBJ1-1; 10 bases agree with TRBD1. Per germline, CDR1 LNHDA and CDR2 SQIVND (reference sequence). J gave up 6 bases and V 7 bases, and 11 bases lay outside the gene matches. CDR3 length equals 15 residues. CDR3 coding DNA: TGTGCCAGTACTCTAGGGGACAGGGGATTTGCTGAAGCTTTCTTT. Its protein is CASTLGDRGFAEAFF.

The count of this clone is one. The rearrangement links TRBV2 to TRBJ2-5; D not resolved. Germline lookup yields CDR1 SNHLY and CDR2 FYNNEI. Trimming cost V 7 bases and J 2 bases, with 5 bases left between them. The CDR3 runs 11 residues. The CDR3 DNA sequence: TGTGCCAGCACCTATCAAGAGACCCAGTACTTC. This sequence encodes CASTYQETQYF.